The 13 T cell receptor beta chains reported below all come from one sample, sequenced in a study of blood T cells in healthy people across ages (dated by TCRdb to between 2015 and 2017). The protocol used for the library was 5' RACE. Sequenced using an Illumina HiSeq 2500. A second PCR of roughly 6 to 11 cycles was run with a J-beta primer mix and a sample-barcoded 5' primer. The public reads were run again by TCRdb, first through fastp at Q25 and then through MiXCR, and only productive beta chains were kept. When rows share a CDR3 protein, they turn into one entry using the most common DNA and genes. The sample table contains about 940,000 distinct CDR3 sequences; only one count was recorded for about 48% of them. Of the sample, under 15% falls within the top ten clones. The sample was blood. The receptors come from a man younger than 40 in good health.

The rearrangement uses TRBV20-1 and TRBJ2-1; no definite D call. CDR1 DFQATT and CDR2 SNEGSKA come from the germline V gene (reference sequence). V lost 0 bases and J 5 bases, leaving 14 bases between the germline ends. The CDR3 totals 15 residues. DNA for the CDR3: TGCAGTGCTAGAGATGGGAAGGGTGTCGACAATGAGCAGTTCTTC. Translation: CSARDGKGVDNEQFF.

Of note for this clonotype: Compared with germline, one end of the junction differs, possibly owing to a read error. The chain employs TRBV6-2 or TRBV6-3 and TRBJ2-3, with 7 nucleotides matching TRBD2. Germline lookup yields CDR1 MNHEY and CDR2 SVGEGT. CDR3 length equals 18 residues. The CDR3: CASSSAVQRGLSTDTQYF. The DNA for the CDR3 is TGTGCGAGCAGTTCCGCGGTCCAGCGGGGACTAAGCACAGATACGCAGTATTTT.

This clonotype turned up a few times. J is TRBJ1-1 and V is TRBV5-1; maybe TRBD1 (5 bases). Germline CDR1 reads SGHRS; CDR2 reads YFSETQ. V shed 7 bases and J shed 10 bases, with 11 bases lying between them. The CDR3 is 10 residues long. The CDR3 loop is CASWARAAFF. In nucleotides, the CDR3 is TGCGCCAGCTGGGCCAGGGCAGCTTTCTTT.

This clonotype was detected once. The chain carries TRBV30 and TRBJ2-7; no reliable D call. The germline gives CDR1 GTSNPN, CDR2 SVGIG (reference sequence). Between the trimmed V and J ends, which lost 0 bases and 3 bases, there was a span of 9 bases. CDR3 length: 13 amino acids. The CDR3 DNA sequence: TGTGCCTGGAGTGTCAACAATAACTACGAGCAGTACTTC. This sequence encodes CAWSVNNNYEQYF.

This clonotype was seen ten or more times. The DNA for the CDR3 is TGTGCCAGCAGCTCTATCTCGGGCCAGCGGGGGCAGAATGAGCAGTTCTTC. Encoded protein: CASSSISGQRGQNEQFF. The gene calls are TRBV11-2 and TRBJ2-1; the match to TRBD2 covers 8 bases. There are 17 residues in the CDR3. Trimming cost V 4 bases and J 7 bases; bases outside gene matches: 15. Looked up from germline, CDR1 is SGHAT and CDR2 is FQNNGV. Based on the CDR3 plus reference TRBV11-2 and TRBJ2-1, the full variable domain is EAGVAQSPRYKIIEKRQSVAFWCNPISGHATLYWYQQILGQGPKLLIQFQNNGVVDDSQLPKDRFSAERLKGVDSTLKIQPAKLEDSAVYLCASSSISGQRGQNEQFFGPGTRLTVL.

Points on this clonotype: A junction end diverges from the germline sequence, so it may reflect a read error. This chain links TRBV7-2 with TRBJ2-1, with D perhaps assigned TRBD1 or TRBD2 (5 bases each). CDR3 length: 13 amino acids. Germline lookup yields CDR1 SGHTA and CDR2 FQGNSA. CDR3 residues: CVSSFPRGNEQFF. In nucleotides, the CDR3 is TGTGTCAGCAGCTTCCCGAGGGGCAATGAGCAGTTCTTC.

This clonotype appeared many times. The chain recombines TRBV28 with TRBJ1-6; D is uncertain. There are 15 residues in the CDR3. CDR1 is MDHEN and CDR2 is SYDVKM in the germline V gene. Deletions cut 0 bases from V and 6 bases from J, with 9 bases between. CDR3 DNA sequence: TGTGCCAGCAGTTTATGGGGCAGAGGTAATTCACCCCTCCACTTT. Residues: CASSLWGRGNSPLHF.

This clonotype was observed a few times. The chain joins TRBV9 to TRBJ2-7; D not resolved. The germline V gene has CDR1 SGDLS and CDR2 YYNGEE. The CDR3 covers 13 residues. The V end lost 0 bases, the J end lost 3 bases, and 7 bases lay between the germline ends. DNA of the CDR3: TGTGCCAGCAGCGTAGCAGTTGGCTACGAGCAGTACTTC. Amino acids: CASSVAVGYEQYF.

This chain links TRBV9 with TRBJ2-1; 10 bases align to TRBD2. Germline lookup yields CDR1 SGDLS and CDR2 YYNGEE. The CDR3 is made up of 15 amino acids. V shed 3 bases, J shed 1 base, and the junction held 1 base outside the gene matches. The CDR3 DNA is TGTGCCAGCAGCGGTAGCGGGGGGTCCTACAATGAGCAGTTCTTC. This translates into CASSGSGGSYNEQFF.

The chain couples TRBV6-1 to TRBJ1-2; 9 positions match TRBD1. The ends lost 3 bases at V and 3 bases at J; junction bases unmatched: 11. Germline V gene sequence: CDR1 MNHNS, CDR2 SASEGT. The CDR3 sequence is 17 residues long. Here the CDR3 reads CASSETWTGANYYGYTF. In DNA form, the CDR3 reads TGTGCCAGCAGTGAGACCTGGACAGGGGCGAACTACTATGGCTACACCTTC.

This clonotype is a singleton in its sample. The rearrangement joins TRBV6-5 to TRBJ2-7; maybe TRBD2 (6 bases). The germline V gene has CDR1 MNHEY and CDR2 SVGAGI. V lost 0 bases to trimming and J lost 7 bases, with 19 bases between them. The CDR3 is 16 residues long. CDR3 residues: CASSYSLVRAAGEQYF. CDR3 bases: TGTGCCAGCAGTTACTCGCTCGTCAGGGCAGCGGGTGAGCAGTACTTC.

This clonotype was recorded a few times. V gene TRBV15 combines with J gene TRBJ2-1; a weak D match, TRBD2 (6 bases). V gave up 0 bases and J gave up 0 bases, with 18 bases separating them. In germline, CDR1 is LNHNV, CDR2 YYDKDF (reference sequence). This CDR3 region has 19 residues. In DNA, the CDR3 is TGTGCCACCAGCAGAGATTACCCCAAACTAGCTAGCTCCTACAATGAGCAGTTCTTC. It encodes CATSRDYPKLASSYNEQFF.

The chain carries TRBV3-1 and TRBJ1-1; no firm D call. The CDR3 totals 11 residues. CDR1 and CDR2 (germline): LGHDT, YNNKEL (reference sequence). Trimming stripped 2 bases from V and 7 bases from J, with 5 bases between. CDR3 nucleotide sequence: TGTGCCAGCAGCCAATCGGGTGAAGCTTTCTTT. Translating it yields CASSQSGEAFF.